The clone carrying this T cell receptor (beta chain) was observed many times. Its specificity is unknown. This CDR3 is also generated by other DNA sequences in the sample. Partitioning of CD4+ cells yielded a CD45RA+ naive subset and a CD45RA-negative memory subset. This sample stems from a study of shared clonotypes between healthy human individuals. Study summary: Each donor's CD8 memory used one plate, CD8 naive two, each CD4 subset three.

Regarding the study as a whole: The naive CD4 repertoires of a handful of donors were compared, and approximately 5.3% of clonotypes were shared. Lower generation probabilities were found for non-shared clonotypes than for those shared by all four donors.

CDR1 and CDR2 (germline): SEHNR, FQNEAQ (reference sequence). V was cut by 5 bases and J by 0 bases, with 11 bases left in between. CDR3 length: 14 amino acids. Some clones are missing from TCRdb's copy, which holds only in-frame ones; the method was immunoSEQ multiplex PCR. The sample consists of around 1,000,000 clones, 60% to 80% of them appearing once. The clonotype originates from a young man in good health. Some clones in this sample may be carry-over from other donors' samples. The rearrangement links TRBV7-9 to TRBJ2-7; D remains ambiguous. Sequencing was done on a sample of memory CD4+ T cells from PBMCs. The subset denotes: CD45RA-negative fraction. CDR3 bases: TGTGCCAGCAGCCGCGGACGGCTCTCCTACGAGCAGTACTTC. It codes for CASSRGRLSYEQYF.